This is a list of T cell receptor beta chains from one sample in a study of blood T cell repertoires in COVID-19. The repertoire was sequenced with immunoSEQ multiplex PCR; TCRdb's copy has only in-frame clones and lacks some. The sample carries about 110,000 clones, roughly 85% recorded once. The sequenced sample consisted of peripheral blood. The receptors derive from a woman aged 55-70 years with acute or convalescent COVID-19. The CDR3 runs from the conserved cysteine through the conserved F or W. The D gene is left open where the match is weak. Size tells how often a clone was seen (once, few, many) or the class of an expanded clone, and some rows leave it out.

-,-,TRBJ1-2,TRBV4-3,TGCGCCAGCAGCCAAGACACAGGCCTGGACTATGGCTACACCTTC,CASSQDTGLDYGYTF
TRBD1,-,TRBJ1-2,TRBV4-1,TGCGCCAGCAGCCATGGACAGGGAAGCTATGGCTACACCTTC,CASSHGQGSYGYTF
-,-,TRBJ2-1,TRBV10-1,TGCGCCACCGACAGGCACAATGAGCAGTTCTTC,CATDRHNEQFF
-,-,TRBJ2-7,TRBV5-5,TGTGCCAGCAGCTTGCTCCACGAGCAGTACTTC,CASSLLHEQYF
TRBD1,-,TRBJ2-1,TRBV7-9,TGTGCCAGCAGCTTGTCCCGGGACAGGTCTGGGAATGAGCAGTTCTTC,CASSLSRDRSGNEQFF
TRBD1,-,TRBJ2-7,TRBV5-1,TGCGCCAGCAGCTTGAAACAATTACAGGGGGTTTTCTACGAGCAGTACTTC,CASSLKQLQGVFYEQYF
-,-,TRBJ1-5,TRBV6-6,TGTGCCAGCAGTCCTCCCCCTCAGCCCCAGCATTTT,CASSPPPQPQHF
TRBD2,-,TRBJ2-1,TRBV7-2,TGTGCCAGCAGCTTATGGACTAGCGGGGGCTACGAGCAGTTCTTC,CASSLWTSGGYEQFF
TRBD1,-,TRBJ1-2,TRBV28,TGTGCCAGCAGTCCCTGGACAGGCGTCTATGGCTACACCTTC,CASSPWTGVYGYTF
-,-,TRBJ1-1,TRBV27,TGTGCCAGCAGTTTATCCAGACAGACCAAAGCTTTCTTT,CASSLSRQTKAFF
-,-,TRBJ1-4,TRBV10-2,TGCGCCAGCAGTGAGAGACAGACAACGCAAAAACTGTTTTTT,CASSERQTTQKLFF
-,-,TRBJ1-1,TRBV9,TGTGCCAGCAGCGCTGGGTGGGGGGGCGCAGGGACTGAAGCTTTCTTT,CASSAGWGGAGTEAFF
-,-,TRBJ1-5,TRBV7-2,TGTGCCAGCAGCCCTCACAGGAGCAATCAGCCCCAGCATTTT,CASSPHRSNQPQHF
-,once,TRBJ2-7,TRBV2,TGTGCCAGCAGTGGCCGACGGGACTTTTCCTACGAGCAGTACTTC,CASSGRRDFSYEQYF
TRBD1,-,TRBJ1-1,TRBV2,TGTGCCAGCAGTCCCCGGACAGGGAACACTGAAGCTTTCTTT,CASSPRTGNTEAFF
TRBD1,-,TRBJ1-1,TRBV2,TGTGCCAGCAGTGAACCGGACAGGCCTGAAGCTTTCTTT,CASSEPDRPEAFF
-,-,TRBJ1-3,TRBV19,TGTGCCAGTAGTAACGGGATTGGGTCTGGAAACACCATATATTTT,CASSNGIGSGNTIYF
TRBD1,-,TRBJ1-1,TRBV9,TGTGCCAGCAGCGTAGACCCACAGGGGATCGGGGGCACTGAAGCTTTCTTT,CASSVDPQGIGGTEAFF
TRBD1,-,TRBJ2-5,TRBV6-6,TGTGCCAGCAGTTCGGGACAGAAAGAGACCCAGTACTTC,CASSSGQKETQYF
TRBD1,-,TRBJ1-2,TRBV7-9,TGTGCCAGCAGCCTGGGACAGGGGGGCTACACCTTC,CASSLGQGGYTF
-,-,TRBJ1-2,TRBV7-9,TGTGCCAGCAGCTTAGAAAAGGGAGCTAACTATGGCTACACCTTC,CASSLEKGANYGYTF
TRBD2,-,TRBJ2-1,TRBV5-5,TGTGCCAGCAGCTTCCGACTAGCGGGAGGCAATGAGCAGTTCTTC,CASSFRLAGGNEQFF
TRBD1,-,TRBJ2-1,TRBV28,TGTGCCAGCAGTCCGTCCAGGTGGGACAGCTACAATGAGCAGTTCTTC,CASSPSRWDSYNEQFF
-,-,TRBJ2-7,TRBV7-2,TGTGCCAGCAGCTTACTAGGGGTTCAATACGAGCAGTACTTC,CASSLLGVQYEQYF
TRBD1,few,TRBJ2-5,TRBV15,TGTGCCACCAGCAGAGTGACAGGGGGCGGCCAAGAGACCCAGTACTTC,CATSRVTGGGQETQYF
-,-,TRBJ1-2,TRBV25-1,TGTGCCAGCAGACAAACAGGGATTTACAACTATGGCTACACCTTC,CASRQTGIYNYGYTF
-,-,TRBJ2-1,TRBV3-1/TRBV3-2,TGTGCCAGCAGCCCCACCGGGAGTGAGCAGTTCTTC,CASSPTGSEQFF
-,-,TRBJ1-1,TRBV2,TGTGCCAGCAGGGGGGGCACTGAAGCTTTCTTT,CASRGGTEAFF
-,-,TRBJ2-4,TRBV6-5,TGTGCCAGGGCGGCGGCCAAAAACATTCAGTACTTC,CARAAAKNIQYF
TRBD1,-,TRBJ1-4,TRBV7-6,TGTGCCAGCAGCACCCCAGGGGGCGCCGATGAAAAACTGTTTTTT,CASSTPGGADEKLFF
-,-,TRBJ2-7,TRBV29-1,TGCAGCGTTGCGCGTGCAGCCTCAGGCGAGCAGTACTTC,CSVARAASGEQYF
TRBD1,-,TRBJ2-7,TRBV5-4,TGTGCCAGCAGCTCAGGGGGTTCGACAGTGACTCGCGAGCAGTACTTC,CASSSGGSTVTREQYF
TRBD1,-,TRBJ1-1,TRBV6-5,TGTGCCAGCATCCTCGACAGGGTGGGGACTGAAGCTTTCTTT,CASILDRVGTEAFF
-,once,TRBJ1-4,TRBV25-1,TGTGCCAGCAGTGAGGTAGCGGCCGCTGCAACTAATGAAAAACTGTTTTTT,CASSEVAAAATNEKLFF